The 3 T cell receptor beta chains below all came from one sample that was sequenced in a study of vaccination effects on CD4 cells after COVID-19. The repertoire was sequenced with immunoSEQ multiplex PCR; TCRdb's copy has only in-frame clones and lacks some. In the table there are about 45,000 clones, around 66% of which are singletons. Using viral peptide pools, the ViraFEST assay grew out antigen-specific CD4+ T cells prior to sequencing. Culture proceeded for approximately nine days, and CD4+ T cells were then isolated. Documented for the person is a PCR-confirmed SARS-CoV-2 infection occurring between March and December 2020. These receptors are not linked to any known antigen. The material sequenced was CD4+ T cells from PBMCs cultured with a peptide pool, taken before COVID-19 vaccination. The receptors originated from a human donor who had a prior SARS-CoV-2 infection.

The CDR3 reads CASSQGSTTSYGYTF. In DNA, the CDR3 is TGCGCCAGCAGCCAAGGTTCCACAACATCCTATGGCTACACCTTC. The V and J genes are TRBV4-1 and TRBJ1-2; D ambiguous. Between the trimmed V and J ends, which lost 1 base and 4 bases, there was a span of 13 bases. Germline assignment: CDR1 MGHRA and CDR2 YSYEKL. This CDR3 is 15 amino acids long.

This clone was seen more than once but under ten times. This chain uses TRBV18 with TRBJ1-4; possibly TRBD1 for D (6 bases). CDR1 is KGHSH, CDR2 LQKENI, per germline. The CDR3 contains 15 residues. V was shortened by 3 bases and J by 8 bases, with 16 bases between the two germline ends. CDR3 sequence reads: CASSPLGGGVEKLFF. In nucleotides, the CDR3 is TGTGCCAGCTCACCCCTCGGGGGGGGCGTCGAAAAACTGTTTTTT.

J is TRBJ2-7 and V is TRBV6-5, with a possible D match to TRBD1 (6 bases). The CDR3 has 15 amino acids. Germline values: CDR1 MNHEY, CDR2 SVGAGI. V was pared by 7 bases and J by 0 bases, with 16 bases between. The CDR3 nucleotides are TGTGCCAGCAAAATCCGGGACAAAAGCTCCTACGAGCAGTACTTC. Translating gives CASKIRDKSSYEQYF.